The clone carrying this TCR beta chain was detected many times. MiXCR was run by TCRdb on the 5' RACE reads, yielding one entry per CDR3 protein. The sample records under 30,000 distinct CDR3 sequences, 5.5% being singletons. CDR1 is SGHNT and CDR2 is YYREEE in the germline V gene (reference sequence). The CDR3 totals 14 residues. Trimming stripped 2 bases from V and 4 bases from J, with 12 bases between. The data derive from a study of early T cells in non-severe SARS-CoV-2 infection. The V and J genes are TRBV5-4 and TRBJ1-1, with D tentatively TRBD1 (6 bases). Source material: whole blood. The clonotype originates from an adult who was a healthcare worker with PCR-confirmed SARS-CoV-2 infection or an uninfected control (not recorded which). CDR3 loop: CASSLGGLSTEAFF. The CDR3 DNA sequence: TGTGCCAGCAGCTTAGGGGGGCTGAGCACTGAAGCTTTCTTT.